The 19 T cell receptor beta chains below all came from one sample that was sequenced in a study of T cell changes during pregnancy in multiple sclerosis. Data came from immunoSEQ multiplex PCR; TCRdb stores just in-frame clones and leaves some out. The table lists approximately 100,000 clones, approximately 92% of them singletons, with around 3% in the top ten. The sequencing used peripheral blood, collected in the second trimester of pregnancy. These receptors all come from a female donor with multiple sclerosis, enrolled in a pregnancy study.

The chain recombines TRBV9 with TRBJ2-2, with TRBD2 identical over 9 bases. This CDR3 comprises 20 residues. J gave up 7 bases and V 2 bases, and 21 bases lay outside the gene matches. Germline-derived CDR1 and CDR2 are SGDLS and YYNGEE. The CDR3 bases are TGTGCCAGCAGCGTGGACTCCCCCCTTAGCGGGAGAAGGCAAAACGGGGAGCTGTTTTTT. This translates into CASSVDSPLSGRRQNGELFF.

This chain uses TRBV4-2 with TRBJ1-3; D is unresolved. Germline-derived CDR1 and CDR2 are LGHNA and YNFKEQ. CDR3 length: 15 amino acids. V was cut by 2 bases and J by 4 bases, with 12 bases left in between. The CDR3 loop reads CASSQQPVAGNTIYF. The CDR3 region has the DNA TGTGCCAGCAGCCAACAGCCGGTAGCGGGAAACACCATATATTTT.

CDR3 loop: CASSVRSQGVGTDTQYF. In DNA form, the CDR3 reads TGTGCCAGCAGCGTAAGGAGCCAGGGGGTAGGCACAGATACGCAGTATTTT. This chain connects TRBV9 to TRBJ2-3, with 7 nucleotides matching TRBD1. Trimming removed 1 base from V and 1 base from J; junction bases left unmatched: 9. The CDR3 runs to 17 residues. From germline, CDR1 is SGDLS and CDR2 YYNGEE.

J is TRBJ2-2 and V is TRBV25-1, with D tentatively TRBD1 (6 bases). The CDR3 runs to 14 residues. Germline V lookup: CDR1 MGHDK, CDR2 SYGVNS. V was shortened by 8 bases and J by 3 bases, with 13 bases between the two germline ends. The CDR3 bases are TGTGCCAGCGGGGCAGGGGATCACACCGGGGAGCTGTTTTTT. This sequence encodes CASGAGDHTGELFF.

V usage is TRBV6-6 and J usage is TRBJ2-7; 7 positions match TRBD2. V trimming: 7 bases; J trimming: 1 base; junction bases outside the gene matches: 4. Germline CDR1 MNHNY, CDR2 SVGAGI (reference sequence). The CDR3 sequence is 13 residues long. The CDR3 nucleotides are TGTGCCAGCACGGAGCGGGGATCCTACGAGCAGTACTTC. Its protein product is CASTERGSYEQYF.

The chain is built from TRBV6-1 and TRBJ1-5; perhaps TRBD1 as D (6 bases). This CDR3 comprises 15 residues. From germline, CDR1 is MNHNS and CDR2 SASEGT. Trimming pared 6 bases from V and 0 bases from J, leaving 12 bases between. CDR3 residues: CASRVGHHSNQPQHF. Written as DNA, the CDR3 is TGTGCCAGCAGAGTGGGACACCATAGCAATCAGCCCCAGCATTTT.

This sequence joins TRBV2 and TRBJ2-1; D perhaps matches TRBD2 (6 bases). The ends were cut back, 9 bases at V and 5 bases at J, with 17 bases in the middle. CDR1 is SNHLY and CDR2 is FYNNEI in the germline V gene. The CDR3 spans 14 residues. The CDR3 nucleotides read TGTGCCAGTGTTACTAGCTCATCGGACAATGAGCAGTTCTTC. It translates to CASVTSSSDNEQFF.

This chain connects TRBV6-5 to TRBJ2-5; 14 bases agree with TRBD2. J gave up 7 bases and V 6 bases, and 7 bases lay outside the gene matches. Germline V lookup: CDR1 MNHEY, CDR2 SVGAGI. This CDR3 spans 15 amino acids. The DNA for the CDR3 is TGTGCCAGCAGGGGGACTAGCGGGAGTAGGGGGACCCAGTACTTC. Translated: CASRGTSGSRGTQYF.

The chain recombines TRBV2 with TRBJ2-5, with 8 bases lining up with TRBD1. V lost 0 bases and J lost 10; bases outside the gene matches: 7. Germline CDR1 is SNHLY and CDR2 is FYNNEI. The CDR3 sequence is 14 residues long. CDR3 sequence: CASSEALRQGSQYF. The CDR3 nucleotides read TGTGCCAGCAGTGAAGCGCTGCGACAGGGGAGCCAGTACTTC.

V gene TRBV11-2 combines with J gene TRBJ2-6; tentative D call: TRBD2 (5 bases). The V end lost 1 base, the J end lost 0 bases, and 7 bases lay between the germline ends. Germline loops: CDR1 SGHAT, CDR2 FQNNGV. CDR3 length: 16 residues. The CDR3 sequence is CASSLGGSSGANVLTF. The CDR3 DNA reads as TGTGCCAGCAGCTTAGGTGGGAGCTCTGGGGCCAACGTCCTGACTTTC.

The chain uses TRBV4-3 and TRBJ1-4, with 7 positions matching TRBD1. Per the germline V gene, CDR1 is LGHNA and CDR2 is YSLEER. Unmatched junction bases numbered 9, after V lost 1 base and J lost 7 bases. The CDR3 contains 16 residues. The CDR3 DNA sequence: TGCGCCAGCAGCCAAGGGGCTACAGGGGTGACTGAAAAACTGTTTTTT. It is translated as CASSQGATGVTEKLFF.

The genes are TRBV5-1 and TRBJ2-7, with 9 positions matching TRBD1. The CDR3 is 15 amino acids. Losses at the gene ends were 6 bases for V and 3 bases for J; bases not matched to a gene: 10. CDR1 SGHRS and CDR2 YFSETQ come from the germline V gene. The CDR3 loop reads CASTNSGTGIYEQYF. The DNA of the CDR3 is TGCGCCAGCACGAACTCCGGGACAGGGATCTACGAGCAGTACTTC.

The V gene is TRBV5-1, the J gene TRBJ1-4, with no clear D. The CDR3 loop spans 13 amino acids. The V gene lost 4 bases and the J gene lost 2 bases, with 6 bases spanning the gap. Germline loops: CDR1 SGHRS, CDR2 YFSETQ. Here the CDR3 reads CASSHGTNEKLFF. The DNA of the CDR3 is TGCGCCAGCAGCCACGGTACTAATGAAAAACTGTTTTTT.

Of note for this clone: Compared with germline, one end of the junction differs, possibly owing to a read error. The chain combines TRBV6-5 with TRBJ2-7; 7 bases are shared with TRBD1. Germline CDR1 is MNHEY and CDR2 is SVGAGI. The CDR3 spans 14 residues. DNA for the CDR3: TGTGCCAGCAGTTATGAATCGACAGGGCACGAGCAATACTTC. Amino acids: CASSYESTGHEQYF.

The chain links TRBV27 to TRBJ2-7; 7 bases align to TRBD1. This CDR3 has 16 amino acids. CDR1 is MNHEY, CDR2 SMNVEV, per germline (reference sequence). After removal of 3 bases from V and 6 bases from J, the junction contained 14 bases not matched to a gene. The CDR3 loop reads CASSLLTGFVSGEQYF. CDR3 in DNA: TGTGCCAGCAGTTTGTTGACAGGGTTCGTGTCGGGCGAGCAGTACTTC.

The V call is TRBV5-6, the J call TRBJ1-1, with D possibly being TRBD1 (6 bases). The V and J ends lost 4 bases and 0 bases respectively, with 16 bases between them. The CDR3 length is 16 residues. Germline CDR1 reads SGHDT; CDR2 reads YYEEEE. The CDR3 nucleotides read TGTGCCAGCAGCCCGGACGGGGGGCACATGAACACTGAAGCTTTCTTT. It specifies CASSPDGGHMNTEAFF.

This chain links TRBV19 with TRBJ2-7; TRBD2 agrees at 9 bases. The germline V gene has CDR1 LNHDA and CDR2 SQIVND (reference sequence). The CDR3 length is 13 residues. J gave up 6 bases and V 3 bases, and 3 bases lay outside the gene matches. The CDR3 region is CASSIGLASEQYF. Written as DNA, the CDR3 is TGTGCCAGTAGTATCGGACTAGCGAGCGAGCAGTACTTC.

The chain employs TRBV5-1 and TRBJ2-1; D gene uncertain. V was shortened by 0 bases and J by 0 bases, with 16 bases between the two germline ends. From germline, CDR1 is SGHRS and CDR2 YFSETQ. This CDR3 region has 18 residues. This CDR3 reads CASSLASRGVSSYNEQFF. CDR3 DNA: TGCGCCAGCAGCTTGGCCAGTCGCGGAGTAAGCTCCTACAATGAGCAGTTCTTC. The variable domain in full, with the rest retrieved from reference TRBV5-1 and TRBJ2-1, is KAGVTQTPRYLIKTRGQQVTLSCSPISGHRSVSWYQQTPGQGLQFLFEYFSETQRNKGNFPGRFSGRQFSNSRSEMNVSTLELGDSALYLCASSLASRGVSSYNEQFFGPGTRLTVL.

The chain links TRBV4-3 to TRBJ2-7, with D possibly matching TRBD2 (5 bases). The V gene lost 3 bases and the J gene lost 10 bases, with 13 bases spanning the gap. Germline V lookup: CDR1 LGHNA, CDR2 YSLEER. The CDR3 extends over 12 amino acids. The CDR3 nucleotides are TGCGCCAGCAGCCATGGAGTCGGGGTACAGTACTTC. Its translation: CASSHGVGVQYF.